This entry lists 5 T cell receptor beta chains sequenced from one sample in a study of radiation and T cells in renal cell carcinoma. The repertoire was sequenced with immunoSEQ multiplex PCR; TCRdb's copy has only in-frame clones and lacks some. This table holds approximately 120,000 clones, approximately 82% found once. Documented time point: baseline pretreatment blood. Noted treatment: 15 Gy SBRT to primary tumor, nephrectomy 4 weeks later. Sample: blood, taken from a patient whose treatment included radiotherapy and nephrectomy. The receptors here all came from a woman aged 55-70 years with renal cell carcinoma.

This sequence joins TRBV28 and TRBJ1-1; 10 bases line up with TRBD1. Trimming took 3 bases from V and 0 from J; bases not matched to a gene: 1. The germline gives CDR1 MDHEN, CDR2 SYDVKM. The CDR3 covers 15 residues. The CDR3 DNA is TGTGCCAGCAGTTTGACAGGGGGCTTGAACACTGAAGCTTTCTTT. Amino acids: CASSLTGGLNTEAFF. Full variable domain (outside the CDR3, taken from reference TRBV28 and TRBJ1-1): DVKVTQSSRYLVKRTGEKVFLECVQDMDHENMFWYRQDPGLGLRLIYFSYDVKMKEKGDIPEGYSVSREKKERFSLILESASTNQTSMYLCASSLTGGLNTEAFFGQGTRLTVV.

The chain links TRBV6-1 to TRBJ2-7; D gene ambiguous. The CDR3 sequence is 15 residues long. V was shortened by 1 base and J by 3 bases, with 13 bases between the two germline ends. The V gene's germline CDR1 is MNHNS and CDR2 SASEGT. For the CDR3, the DNA is TGTGCCAGCAGTGAAGGGGGTCTCCCTCTCTACGAGCAGTACTTC. This gives the protein CASSEGGLPLYEQYF.

The chain recombines TRBV27 with TRBJ1-2; D is uncertain. Germline V gene lookup returns CDR1 MNHEY and CDR2 SMNVEV (reference sequence). The CDR3 spans 16 residues. The V end was cut by 4 bases, the J end by 0 bases, with 15 bases between. The CDR3 DNA reads as TGTGCCAGCAGTTACAACAGCGAAATCGCTAACTATGGCTACACCTTC. Amino acid sequence: CASSYNSEIANYGYTF.

The rearrangement uses TRBV9 and TRBJ2-1, with D possibly TRBD1 on 6 matching bases. The germline V and J ends were trimmed by 1 base and 0 bases, with 8 bases remaining between them. Germline assignment: CDR1 SGDLS and CDR2 YYNGEE. The CDR3 covers 15 residues. The CDR3 protein is CASSVRTVSYNEQFF. Written as DNA, the CDR3 is TGTGCCAGCAGCGTAAGGACAGTCTCCTACAATGAGCAGTTCTTC.

V gene TRBV4-2 combines with J gene TRBJ2-7; D unclear. The CDR3 contains 13 residues. V lost 0 bases to trimming and J lost 2 bases, with 5 bases between them. Germline V gene lookup returns CDR1 LGHNA and CDR2 YNFKEQ. Here the CDR3 DNA reads TGTGCCAGCAGCCAAGACAAAACCTACGAGCAGTACTTC. Translated: CASSQDKTYEQYF.